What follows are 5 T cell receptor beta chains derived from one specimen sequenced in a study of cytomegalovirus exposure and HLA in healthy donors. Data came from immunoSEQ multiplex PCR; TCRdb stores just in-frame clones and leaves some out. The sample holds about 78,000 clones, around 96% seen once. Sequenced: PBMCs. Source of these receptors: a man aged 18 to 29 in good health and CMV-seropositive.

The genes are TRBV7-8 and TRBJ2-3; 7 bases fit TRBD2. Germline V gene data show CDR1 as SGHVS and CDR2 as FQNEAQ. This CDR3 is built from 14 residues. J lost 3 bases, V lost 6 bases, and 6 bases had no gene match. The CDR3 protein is CASRRGLETDTQYF. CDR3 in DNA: TGTGCCAGCAGGCGCGGACTAGAAACAGATACGCAGTATTTT.

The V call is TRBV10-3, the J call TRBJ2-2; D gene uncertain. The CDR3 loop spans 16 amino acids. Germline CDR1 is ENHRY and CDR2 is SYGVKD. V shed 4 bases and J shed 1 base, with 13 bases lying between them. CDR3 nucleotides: TGTGCCATCAGTGGAGGATTGAGATTGAACACCGGGGAGCTGTTTTTT. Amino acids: CAISGGLRLNTGELFF.

CDR3 DNA: TGTGCCAGCAGCGAGGGGGAAGGGACGCAGTATTTT. It codes for CASSEGEGTQYF. The chain has TRBV2 and TRBJ2-3; perhaps TRBD1 as D (6 bases). Trimming cost V 6 bases and J 9 bases, with 13 bases left between them. Germline V gene sequence: CDR1 SNHLY, CDR2 FYNNEI. The CDR3 spans 12 residues.

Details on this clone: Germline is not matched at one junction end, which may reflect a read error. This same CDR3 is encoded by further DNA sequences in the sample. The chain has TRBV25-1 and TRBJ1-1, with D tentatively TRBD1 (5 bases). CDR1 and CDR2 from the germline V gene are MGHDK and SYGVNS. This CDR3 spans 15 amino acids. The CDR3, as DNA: TGCGCCAGCAGTGAATTTAGGGGTGAGAACACTGAAGCTTTCTTT. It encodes CASSEFRGENTEAFF.

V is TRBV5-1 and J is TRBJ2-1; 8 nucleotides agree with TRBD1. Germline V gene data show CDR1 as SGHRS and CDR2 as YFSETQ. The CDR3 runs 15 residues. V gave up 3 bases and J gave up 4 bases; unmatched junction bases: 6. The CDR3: CASSSTGDRYNEQFF. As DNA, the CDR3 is TGCGCCAGCAGCTCGACAGGGGATAGGTACAATGAGCAGTTCTTC.